This T cell receptor (beta chain) is from a study of monozygotic twins with inflammatory bowel disease (dated by TCRdb to between 2018 and 2021). Turning to the overall study: A total of some 30 monozygotic twin pairs were included in the full study, comprising nine German pairs (four IBD-concordant, five IBD-discordant) and 19 IBD-discordant Danish pairs. Disease-associated traits were sought mainly through comparisons between IBD patients and their genetically identical healthy co-twins within discordant pairs. Each individual had, on average, about 151 000 unique TCRalpha sequences and 181 000 unique TCRbeta sequences available for analysis.

From each donor, a roughly 2.5 ml peripheral blood sample was collected into PAXgene tubes and stored at -80 degrees C. Without T cell sorting, total RNA was isolated from whole blood using the PAXgene blood miRNA kit on an automated QIAcube. Peripheral blood from monozygotic twin pairs concordant or discordant for inflammatory bowel disease was subjected to deep TCRalpha and TCRbeta repertoire profiling with unique molecular barcoding. For every twin pair, smoking habits were documented, and each individual was categorised as a current, former or never smoker. Library method: 5' RACE. For each TCR library, 3,000 to 4,000 ng of total RNA was used. cDNA was synthesized with SMARTScribe reverse transcriptase in eight separate reactions per sample. Unique molecular identifiers containing a 6-nucleotide sample barcode were introduced through template switching during cDNA synthesis. TCRalpha and TCRbeta cDNA was amplified by two nested PCRs of approximately 17 and 9 cycles, with bead purification after each PCR. Before amplification, the cDNA was treated with uracil DNA-glycosylase and purified using the QIAquick PCR purification kit. In the second PCR, Illumina TruSeq-compatible adapters and sample-specific barcodes were added. TapeStation and Qubit were used to check library quality and concentration, and 4.5 to 6.5 ng of each library was pooled. The pooled libraries were sequenced with 2 x 100 bp reads and custom sequencing primers on an Illumina HiSeq2500 single-index Rapid Run. Under the source paper's analysis protocol: MiGEC version 1.2.6 was used for UMI-based consensus assembly, which corrected PCR and sequencing errors. MiXCR version 2.1.1 was used to carry out V(D)J alignment, clonotype assembly and CDR3 extraction. To normalise gene usage, clonotype sharing and MAIT/NKT TCR abundance, the top 1000, 10 000 and 20 000 clonotypes in each sample were analysed. Diversity was computed as the inverse Simpson index with the vegan R package after downsampling to 27 000 UMIs. Paired Mann-Whitney U tests on discordant twin pairs were used, with Benjamini-Hochberg multiple-testing correction. TCRdb reprocessed the raw reads; every CDR3 protein sequence is a single record, and DNA is not supplied. TCRdb assigned the V and J calls; the authors' analysis was not used. The table for this sample lists about 300,000 distinct CDR3 sequences. Of the sample, roughly 5.8% is held by the ten largest clones.

Reading from cysteine to phenylalanine, the CDR3 counts 14 amino acids. The entry carries no DNA sequence. Reading the germline V gene gives CDR1 SGHRS and CDR2 YFSETQ. Overall study outcomes, separate from this receptor: IBD patients shared fewer clonotypes with other individuals than healthy twins did, most markedly in patients showing signs of disease activity. Because patients were on differing immunosuppressive treatments, the repertoires may have picked up extra background noise and inter-individual variability. No single strong signal or clonotype linked to IBD turned up in the results, so the idea that one exists was not supported. The analysis was unable to tell different T cell subtypes apart. TCRbeta repertoire diversity, by inverse Simpson index, was decreased in IBD patients compared with their healthy co-twins. Repertoire similarity did not differ between concordant and discordant twins, possibly due to limited statistical power.

Concerning this clonotype: Its antigen is currently not known.

The chain was built from TRBV5-1 and TRBJ2-3. Specimen: blood. The source is a human donor with ulcerative colitis or Crohn's disease, or a healthy co-twin of an affected twin (not recorded which). CDR3 region: CASSLTFSTDTQYF. The reference TRBV5-1 and TRBJ2-3 proteins fill in what lies around the CDR3, so the full variable domain reads KAGVTQTPRYLIKTRGQQVTLSCSPISGHRSVSWYQQTPGQGLQFLFEYFSETQRNKGNFPGRFSGRQFSNSRSEMNVSTLELGDSALYLCASSLTFSTDTQYFGPGTRLTVL.